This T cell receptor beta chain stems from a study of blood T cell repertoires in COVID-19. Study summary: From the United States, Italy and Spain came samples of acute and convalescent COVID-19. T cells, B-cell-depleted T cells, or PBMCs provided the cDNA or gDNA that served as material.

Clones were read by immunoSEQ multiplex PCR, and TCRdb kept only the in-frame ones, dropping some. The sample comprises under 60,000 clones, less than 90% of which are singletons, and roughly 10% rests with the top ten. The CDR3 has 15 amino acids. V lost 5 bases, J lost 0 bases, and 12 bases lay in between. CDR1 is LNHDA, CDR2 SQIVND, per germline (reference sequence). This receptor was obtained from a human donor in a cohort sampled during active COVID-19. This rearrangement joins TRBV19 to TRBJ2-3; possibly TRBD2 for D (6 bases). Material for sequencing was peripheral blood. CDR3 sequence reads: CASSGLATSTDTQYF. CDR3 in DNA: TGTGCCAGTAGTGGGCTAGCGACTAGCACAGATACGCAGTATTTT.